This T cell receptor (beta chain) was obtained from a study of T cell responses to AZD1222 COVID-19 vaccine. Study-level findings and limits: Researchers took repertoire samples only after the peak T cell response had come. With dominance at 160-218 and 743-854, vaccine-associated CD4 TCRs spanned spike.

As to this clone: Antigen: not known.

The CDR3 loop spans 14 amino acids. Germline CDR1 reads KGHSH; CDR2 reads LQKENI. With 5 bases removed from V and 2 bases from J, the gap between germline ends came to 12 bases. The repertoire was sequenced with immunoSEQ multiplex PCR; TCRdb's copy has only in-frame clones and lacks some. The sample lists about 180,000 clones, about 93% occurring once. The sample was peripheral blood, taken 28 days after the second AZD1222 dose. The clonotype originates from an adult who received the AZD1222 COVID-19 vaccine. The chain links TRBV18 to TRBJ2-5; TRBD1 is a possible D gene (5 bases). The CDR3 loop reads CASSVVAGQETQYF. CDR3 bases: TGTGCCAGCTCAGTCGTGGCAGGGCAAGAGACCCAGTACTTC.